The clone carrying this T cell receptor (beta chain) was seen only a few times. Its specificity is unknown. TCRdb reprocessed the PCR reads via MiXCR. The table lists about 12,000 clones, approximately 30% of them singletons, with 10% to 15% in the top ten. The data originate from a study of metastatic and nonmetastatic thyroid tumors. Study-wide findings and caveats: Malignant thyroid tumors reportedly had TCR beta diversity that was significantly higher than in benign nodules, in blood and tumor.

No treatment of any kind had been given to any patient before thyroid surgery. The sequenced material came from tumor tissue. This receptor was taken from a female donor with papillary thyroid cancer or a benign thyroid nodule (not recorded which). Some clones in this sample may be carry-over from other donors' samples.

The CDR3 is CASSYGLMVYKQYF. The DNA for the CDR3 is TGTGCCAGCAGTTACGGCCTCATGGTGTACAAGCAGTACTTC. The gene calls are TRBV6-6 and TRBJ2-7; D not certain. Deletions cut 2 bases from V and 8 bases from J, with 16 bases between. Per the germline V gene, CDR1 is MNHNY and CDR2 is SVGAGI (reference sequence). The CDR3 contains 14 residues.